Below are 28 T cell receptor beta chains sequenced from a single sample in a study of blood T cells in healthy people across ages. Sample-barcoded 5' priming and a J-beta primer mix drove a second PCR of about 6 to 12 cycles. TCRdb itself ran the 5' RACE reads through MiXCR, one entry per CDR3 protein. The table lists about 970,000 distinct CDR3 sequences, approximately 50% of them singletons. Source material: blood. These receptors all stem from an older woman in good health.

This clonotype was counted a few times. The rearrangement joins TRBV28 to TRBJ1-2, with 9 bases matching TRBD1. Per germline, CDR1 MDHEN and CDR2 SYDVKM. With 9 bases clipped from V and 4 bases from J, the junction kept 6 bases outside the gene matches. The CDR3 runs to 13 residues. CDR3 sequence reads: CASGTGLTYGYTF. The CDR3 DNA follows: TGTGCCAGTGGGACAGGGCTTACCTATGGCTACACCTTC.

The chain's CDR3 is CASSFSRVTDTQYF. The CDR3 bases are TGTGCCAGCAGCTTTAGTAGGGTCACAGATACGCAGTATTTT. V and J are TRBV7-9 and TRBJ2-3; D is ambiguous. This CDR3 spans 14 amino acids. Trimming cost V 3 bases and J 2 bases, with 9 bases left between them. In germline, CDR1 is SEHNR, CDR2 FQNEAQ (reference sequence).

CDR3 sequence reads: CATSRVLYPETQYF. The CDR3 bases are TGTGCCACCAGCAGAGTTCTTTATCCAGAGACCCAGTACTTC. The chain links TRBV15 to TRBJ2-5; no clear D. CDR3 size: 14 residues. Trimming removed 1 base at V and 4 bases at J, with 10 bases between. Germline values: CDR1 LNHNV, CDR2 YYDKDF (reference sequence).

The chain combines TRBV7-8 with TRBJ2-1; 14 bases match TRBD2. This CDR3 region has 18 residues. Germline CDR1 SGHVS, CDR2 FQNEAQ. Losses at the gene ends were 5 bases for V and 3 bases for J; bases not matched to a gene: 9. As DNA, the CDR3 is TGTGCCAGCAGCCTCCGGACTAGCGGGAGGAGCTTCTACAATGAGCAGTTCTTC. Amino acid sequence: CASSLRTSGRSFYNEQFF.

V and J are TRBV11-2 and TRBJ2-3; 9 bases match TRBD2. Germline CDR1 reads SGHAT; CDR2 reads FQNNGV. With V trimmed by 1 base and J by 6 bases, 5 bases remained unmatched. CDR3 length: 15 amino acids. The chain's CDR3 is CASSLASGIIDTQYF. The DNA for the CDR3 is TGTGCCAGCAGCTTAGCTAGCGGGATTATCGATACGCAGTATTTT.

This clonotype was recorded once. The chain couples TRBV4-2 to TRBJ1-6, with D perhaps matching TRBD1 (6 bases). Per germline, CDR1 LGHNA and CDR2 YNFKEQ. The CDR3 length is 16 residues. V gave up 6 bases and J gave up 10 bases, with 22 bases separating them. CDR3 sequence: CASRSYSGTLPSPLHF. The DNA for the CDR3 is TGTGCCAGCAGATCTTACTCTGGGACACTCCCATCACCCCTCCACTTT.

About this clonotype itself: A junction boundary mismatches the germline segment, possibly from a read error. The CDR3 loop is CASSDSKGSRQYF. CDR3 DNA sequence: TGTGCCAGCAGTGACTCGAAGGGTTCGAGGCAGTACTTC. The chain recombines TRBV6-5 with TRBJ2-7; no definite D call. The CDR3 totals 13 residues. Germline V CDR1 and CDR2: MNHEY, SVGAGI.

The chain recombines TRBV6-6 with TRBJ2-3, with D possibly matching TRBD2 (6 bases). Germline-derived CDR1 and CDR2 are MNHNY and SVGAGI (reference sequence). The CDR3 has 14 amino acids. The germline V and J ends were trimmed by 6 bases and 2 bases, with 12 bases remaining between them. CDR3 DNA: TGTGCCAGCAGGCGGGACGGCTACACAGATACGCAGTATTTT. It translates to CASRRDGYTDTQYF.

This chain uses TRBV7-2 with TRBJ2-7; 9 bases line up with TRBD1. V trimming: 1 base; J trimming: 6 bases; junction bases outside the gene matches: 7. Per germline, CDR1 SGHTA and CDR2 FQGNSA. The CDR3 has 15 residues. The CDR3 nucleotides read TGTGCCAGCAGCTTAGTGGGACAGGGTAGGCTCGAGCAGTACTTC. This gives the protein CASSLVGQGRLEQYF.

This clonotype showed up just a few times. The chain couples TRBV28 to TRBJ2-7; weak D call: TRBD2 (6 bases). CDR1 is MDHEN, CDR2 SYDVKM, per germline. With 2 bases removed from V and 5 bases from J, the gap between germline ends came to 13 bases. The CDR3 has 14 amino acids. The CDR3: CASSLAGHSNEQYF. CDR3 sequence (DNA): TGTGCCAGCAGTTTAGCGGGGCACAGCAACGAGCAGTACTTC.

This clonotype was counted many times. The gene calls are TRBV28 and TRBJ2-7, with 7 bases matching TRBD1. Germline CDR1 and CDR2: MDHEN and SYDVKM. V lost 1 base and J lost 0; bases outside the gene matches: 9. The CDR3 totals 17 residues. The CDR3 sequence: CASSLLGSGDSSYEQYF. CDR3 nucleotides: TGTGCCAGCAGTTTATTGGGGTCCGGGGACAGCTCCTACGAGCAGTACTTC. Full variable domain (outside the CDR3, taken from reference TRBV28 and TRBJ2-7): DVKVTQSSRYLVKRTGEKVFLECVQDMDHENMFWYRQDPGLGLRLIYFSYDVKMKEKGDIPEGYSVSREKKERFSLILESASTNQTSMYLCASSLLGSGDSSYEQYFGPGTRLTVT.

Concerning this clonotype: The junction shows a germline mismatch at one end, possibly a read error. The J gene is TRBJ2-3, the V gene TRBV7-6; 9 bases fit TRBD1. Per the germline V gene, CDR1 is SGHVS and CDR2 is FNYEAQ. The CDR3 is made up of 18 amino acids. CDR3 bases: TGTGCCAGCAGCGTCGGGACAGGGCGCTTCAGGAGCACAGATACGCCGTATTTT. Its translation is CASSVGTGRFRSTDTPYF. Based on the CDR3 plus reference TRBV7-6 and TRBJ2-3, the full variable domain is GAGVSQSPRYKVTKRGQDVALRCDPISGHVSLYWYRQALGQGPEFLTYFNYEAQQDKSGLPNDRFSAERPEGSISTLTIQRTEQRDSAMYRCASSVGTGRFRSTDTPYFGPGTRLTVL.

The J gene is TRBJ2-1, the V gene TRBV11-3; TRBD2 aligns across 7 bases. CDR3 length equals 16 residues. Trimming removed 4 bases from V and 4 bases from J; junction bases left unmatched: 10. Germline V CDR1 and CDR2: SGHNT, YENEEA. CDR3 DNA: TGTGCCAGCAGCTCCACCGCGGGAGTGGGGTACAATGAGCAGTTCTTC. The encoded protein is CASSSTAGVGYNEQFF.

This clonotype showed up just a few times. This sequence joins TRBV12-3 or TRBV12-4 and TRBJ1-2; D is uncertain. The V gene lost 7 bases and the J gene lost 4 bases, with 13 bases spanning the gap. The CDR3 is made up of 13 amino acids. The CDR3 protein is CASTDLRSYGYTF. The CDR3 DNA follows: TGTGCCAGCACCGACCTCCGTAGCTATGGCTACACCTTC.

This clonotype was counted between two and nine times. The genes are TRBV7-9 and TRBJ1-6, with D perhaps TRBD1 (5 bases). V gave up 5 bases and J gave up 9 bases, with 17 bases separating them. The CDR3 has 15 residues. Per germline, CDR1 SEHNR and CDR2 FQNEAQ (reference sequence). CDR3 in amino acids: CASSAETAASSPLHF. The CDR3 DNA reads TGTGCCAGCAGCGCCGAGACAGCGGCGAGTTCACCCCTCCACTTT. The variable domain in full, completed from reference TRBV7-9 and TRBJ1-6, reads DTGVSQNPRHKITKRGQNVTFRCDPISEHNRLYWYRQTLGQGPEFLTYFQNEAQLEKSRLLSDRFSAERPKGSFSTLEIQRTEQGDSAMYLCASSAETAASSPLHFGNGTRLTVT.

This chain uses TRBV28 with TRBJ2-3; D uncertain. Trimming removed 5 bases from V and 0 bases from J, with 18 bases in between. The germline gives CDR1 MDHEN, CDR2 SYDVKM. The CDR3 is 17 amino acids. The CDR3 here is CASSLAAVGPSTDTQYF. The CDR3 nucleotides are TGTGCCAGCAGTCTCGCGGCTGTCGGGCCTAGCACAGATACGCAGTATTTT.

This chain joins TRBV7-9 and TRBJ2-1; TRBD1 aligns across 7 bases. Germline V lookup: CDR1 SEHNR, CDR2 FQNEAQ (reference sequence). Trimming took 10 bases from V and 4 from J; bases not matched to a gene: 13. The CDR3 runs to 15 residues. CDR3 in DNA: TGTGCCAACCTCCCTTCGGGACAGAGTTACAATGAGCAGTTCTTC. This codes for CANLPSGQSYNEQFF.

The rearrangement joins TRBV18 to TRBJ2-3, with 8 bases lining up with TRBD2. There are 20 residues in the CDR3. The V gene end was trimmed by 0 bases and the J gene end by 4 bases; junction bases not matched to a gene: 18. Germline V lookup: CDR1 KGHSH, CDR2 LQKENI. The CDR3 protein is CASSPPNPGLDFPRADTQYF. CDR3 coding DNA: TGTGCCAGCTCACCACCGAATCCGGGACTAGACTTCCCCAGAGCAGATACGCAGTATTTT.

This clonotype was recorded a few times. V and J are TRBV6-6 and TRBJ2-3; D remains unclear. CDR1 and CDR2 (germline): MNHNY, SVGAGI (reference sequence). CDR3 length: 16 residues. V was pared by 0 bases and J by 5 bases, with 15 bases between. CDR3 DNA sequence: TGTGCCAGCAGTTACTCGACCCTTAGAGGTGAAGATACGCAGTATTTT. This gives the protein CASSYSTLRGEDTQYF.

This chain connects TRBV29-1 to TRBJ2-7, with a possible D match to TRBD1 (5 bases). Germline V gene data show CDR1 as SQVTM and CDR2 as ANQGSEA. CDR3 length: 13 amino acids. Trimming removed 1 base at V and 1 base at J, with 8 bases between. The CDR3 here is CSVEVQGSYEQYF. The DNA for the CDR3 is TGCAGCGTTGAAGTCCAGGGTTCCTACGAGCAGTACTTC.

As for this clonotype: A single base separates this from a much larger clone, so it may be a read error. This rearrangement joins TRBV7-2 to TRBJ2-7; D is unclear. The CDR3 is 13 amino acids. Per the germline V gene, CDR1 is SGHTA and CDR2 is FQGNSA. The CDR3 nucleotides read TGTGCCAACAGCAACGGCTTTTCCTACGAGCAGTACTTC. Translation: CANSNGFSYEQYF. The whole variable domain, filled in from reference TRBV7-2 and TRBJ2-7, reads GAGVSQSPSNKVTEKGKDVELRCDPISGHTALYWYRQSLGQGLEFLIYFQGNSAPDKSGLPSDRFSAERTGGSVSTLTIQRTQQEDSAVYLCANSNGFSYEQYFGPGTRLTVT.

The sample holds one count of this clonotype. For the CDR3, the DNA is TGCAACGTCAAAGCGGATACCTACGAGCAGTACTTC. Translation: CNVKADTYEQYF. The chain recombines TRBV29-1 with TRBJ2-7; maybe TRBD2 (5 bases). CDR3 size: 12 residues. Germline V gene data show CDR1 as SQVTM and CDR2 as ANQGSEA.

The V and J genes are TRBV27 and TRBJ2-7, with TRBD2 identical over 10 bases. There are 15 residues in the CDR3. Trimming at V came to 5 bases and at J to 10 bases, leaving 14 bases not matched to a gene. Looked up from germline, CDR1 is MNHEY and CDR2 is SMNVEV (reference sequence). For the CDR3, the DNA is TGTGCCAGCAGTGCCTCCGGGACTAGCGAGTTAAACCAGTACTTC. It yields the protein CASSASGTSELNQYF.

The rearrangement uses TRBV2 and TRBJ1-4; unclear D gene. Germline V gene sequence: CDR1 SNHLY, CDR2 FYNNEI. Trimming stripped 4 bases from V and 4 bases from J, with 16 bases between. The CDR3 has 16 amino acids. As DNA, the CDR3 is TGTGCCAGCAGTGTTGGGCAGGCCCCGCGTAATGAAAAACTGTTTTTT. Translated, it gives CASSVGQAPRNEKLFF.

The V and J genes are TRBV5-6 and TRBJ2-6; 9 bases align to TRBD1. J lost 1 base, V lost 0 bases, and 5 bases had no gene match. Per germline, CDR1 SGHDT and CDR2 YYEEEE. This CDR3 contains 18 residues. The CDR3 DNA follows: TGTGCCAGCAGCTTGGCCAGGACAGGGGAATCTGGGGCCAACGTCCTGACTTTC. Protein sequence: CASSLARTGESGANVLTF.

Regarding this clonotype: A read error may be the cause here, since a much bigger clone is one base away. V and J are TRBV28 and TRBJ2-3; 7 positions match TRBD1. CDR3 size: 13 residues. CDR1 is MDHEN and CDR2 is SYDVKM in the germline V gene. This chain's CDR3 is CASTIPGTDTRYF. For the CDR3, the DNA is TGTGCCAGCACCATACCAGGGACAGATACGCGGTATTTT.

In this sample, this clonotype turned up a few times. The chain combines TRBV7-8 with TRBJ2-7; unclear D gene. The CDR3 contains 13 residues. The V and J ends lost 5 bases and 0 bases respectively, with 8 bases between them. Looked up from germline, CDR1 is SGHVS and CDR2 is FQNEAQ. The CDR3 bases are TGTGCCAGCAGCACCGTGCTCTCCTACGAGCAGTACTTC. This codes for CASSTVLSYEQYF. The full variable domain, its missing parts supplied by reference TRBV7-8 and TRBJ2-7, is GAGVSQSPRYKVAKRGQDVALRCDPISGHVSLFWYQQALGQGPEFLTYFQNEAQLDKSGLPSDRFFAERPEGSVSTLKIQRTQQEDSAVYLCASSTVLSYEQYFGPGTRLTVT.

The rearrangement joins TRBV6-2 or TRBV6-3 to TRBJ2-3; D is undetermined. Trimming shortened V by 2 bases and J by 3 bases, and 6 bases separated the two germline ends. The CDR3 runs 13 residues. Germline V gives CDR1 MNHEY, CDR2 SVGEGT. The CDR3 is CASSYQATDTQYF. In DNA form, the CDR3 reads TGTGCCAGCAGTTACCAGGCGACAGATACGCAGTATTTT.